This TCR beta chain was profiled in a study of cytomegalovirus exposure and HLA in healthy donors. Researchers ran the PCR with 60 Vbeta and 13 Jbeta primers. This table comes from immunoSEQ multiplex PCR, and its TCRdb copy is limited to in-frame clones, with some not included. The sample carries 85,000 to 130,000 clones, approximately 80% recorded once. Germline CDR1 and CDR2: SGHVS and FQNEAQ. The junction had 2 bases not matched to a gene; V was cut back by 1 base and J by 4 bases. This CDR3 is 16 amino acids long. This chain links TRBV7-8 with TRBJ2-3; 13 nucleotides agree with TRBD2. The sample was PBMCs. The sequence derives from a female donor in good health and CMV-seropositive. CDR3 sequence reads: CASSLVGLAGADTQYF. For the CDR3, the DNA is TGTGCCAGCAGCTTAGTTGGACTAGCGGGAGCAGATACGCAGTATTTT. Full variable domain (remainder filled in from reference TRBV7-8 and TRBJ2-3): GAGVSQSPRYKVAKRGQDVALRCDPISGHVSLFWYQQALGQGPEFLTYFQNEAQLDKSGLPSDRFFAERPEGSVSTLKIQRTQQEDSAVYLCASSLVGLAGADTQYFGPGTRLTVL.